This TCR beta chain was found in a study of cytomegalovirus exposure and HLA in healthy donors (dated by TCRdb to about 2017). Describing the broader study: An earlier analysis of 587 of the donors reported 250 to 350 Gb of sequence data and 95 million to 130 million unique TCR beta sequences obtained from about 180 million T cells. Both class I and class II loci were covered by HLA typing, at four-digit resolution. The T cell repertoires of roughly 660 subjects were profiled by immunosequencing and related to cytomegalovirus serostatus. In addition to the first cohort of approximately 670 subjects, a separate validation cohort of approximately 120 different subjects was used. The number of donors typed differed by locus, with roughly 620-640 for A, B, C, DRB1 and DQB1, roughly 520 for DQA1, over 600 for DPA1, and some 470 for DPB1. All discovery cohort repertoires had been generated on a single sequencing platform. In a later analysis, previously published TCR beta repertoires from 600 to 850 donors were re-analyzed and high-resolution HLA genotyping was added so that TCR occurrence patterns could be studied. Donor age, sex, ethnicity and CMV serostatus were compiled together with the repertoire data. In an earlier analysis of around 540 of the donors, high-throughput TCR beta sequencing was used to judge whether each TCR beta V gene segment behaved as functional or pseudogenic. Approximately 300 gigabases of sequencing data and around 88 million unique TCR sequences made up an early release that covered several hundred HLA-typed donors. The later analysis used no new phenotypic data to find candidate immune exposures, relying instead on TCR beta sequences and their occurrence across donors. A later genetic analysis took genome-wide SNP genotypes for about 60% of the roughly 670 donors and used that subset as a discovery cohort. The study combined high-throughput TCR immunosequencing, statistical association of individual TCRs with disease status, and machine learning to predict cytomegalovirus infection status. Among 398 genotyped donors of the cohort, an average of around 240,000 unique TCR beta nucleotide sequences were sequenced per donor, roughly 18% of them non-productive. The study aimed to test whether signatures of past pathogen exposure could be identified by cataloging public T cell receptors. Roughly 5 DR-DQ haplotypes were handled as single units for association and clustering because linkage in the cohort was strong. Of the approximately 400 genotyped donors, 65% to 90% were placed in the genetic ancestry cluster associated with self-reported Caucasian donors.

Comments on this clone: Its target antigen remains unknown. Base qualities are not recorded, but no much larger clone differs from it by a single base.

The cohort was made up of 500 to 850 healthy bone marrow donors. Cohort members were all nominally healthy when sampled, although unrecorded immune exposures were likely present. The donor was CMV seronegative and belonged to the group of 352 seronegative cohort members. Each donor provided a peripheral blood sample, and peripheral blood mononuclear cells were used for TCR beta sequencing. The Qiagen DNeasy Blood Extraction Kit was used to extract genomic DNA from the blood cell samples. Beyond this particular receptor, the publication reports: When HLA alleles, especially DR and DQ, strongly co-occurred, attributing TCR associations to individual alleles was difficult. Because HLA typing was missing for some donors at each locus, association tests included only the typed subset. Most TCR sequences were observed very rarely across donors, whereas some public TCRs were present in many individuals. In an earlier analysis of a few hundred of the donors, most TCR beta V segments were observed in productive rearrangements about 87% or about 30% of the time, broadly matching IMGT annotations. Because the 87-base-pair reads could not distinguish some IMGT-functional V segments, including TRBV6-2 and TRBV6-3, those segments were excluded. For the cohort, immune exposure information was limited to CMV serostatus. A later genetic analysis associated a missense DCLRE1C variant with V-gene and J-gene trimming of TCR beta chains, and an independent cohort replicated the association. According to a later analysis, parvovirus B19, influenza, CMV and Epstein-Barr virus appeared linked to several top co-occurrence clusters. Most CMV-associated TCR beta chains appeared to be HLA-restricted in a later analysis, and the HLA associations seemed to be driven largely by CMV exposure. In a later genetic analysis, fewer N-insertions in productive TCRs were reported among donors in an Asian-associated ancestry cluster than the roughly 700-donor mean. In vitro tests confirmed that a few of the cytomegalovirus-associated TCR beta chains recognize cytomegalovirus antigens. In a later analysis, HLA-associated TCR beta chains showed more clonal expansion and lower generation probabilities than non-associated chains that were equally common. Specific HLA alleles were associated with around 18,000 TCR beta sequences at a false discovery rate of 0.05 in a later analysis. A total of 150 to 200 TCR beta chains were listed by the study as associated with cytomegalovirus. It was suggested by the authors that the approach could potentially be generalized to other disease states and immunological phenotypes. The classifier was reported to diagnose cytomegalovirus status with high specificity and sensitivity in both the original cohort and the validation cohort. This cohort had only TCR beta chains sequenced, and the lack of alpha or paired-chain data limited which features could be detected. A further reported finding was that TCR beta sequences accurately predicted the HLA-A and HLA-B alleles for most subjects in the first cohort. Correlated functional status among segregating V segments might be attributable to linkage disequilibrium, but an unknown experimental factor could not be ruled out. The earlier analysis of some 540 of the donors excluded some 16 rarely observed V segments, including chromosome 9 orphons, because counts were too low. A later analysis found that TCR association rates varied across HLA loci, with DRB1 alleles showing the most associated TCRs and HLA-C alleles the fewest. Roughly uniform sequencing depth across donors was assumed in presence/absence analyses, although this assumption may not hold. A group of highly shared sequence variants was considered likely to be a technical artifact of the sequencing pipeline.

V drops 6 bases and J drops 8 bases, leaving 16 bases in between. From its cysteine to its phenylalanine, the CDR3 spans 13 amino acids. The entry retains the CDR3 DNA only, 39 bases that are in frame from base 1. The germline V gene (reference sequence) sets CDR1 to SEHNR and CDR2 to FQNEAQ. Library preparation employed the immunoSEQ multiplex PCR assay. For the multiplex PCR, a mixture combining 60 forward primers for TCR Vbeta segments and 13 reverse primers for TCR Jbeta segments was used. A multiplex PCR assay on genomic DNA amplified the CDR3 region of rearranged TCR beta genes. The Illumina HiSeq System was used to sequence the amplified TCR beta libraries as 87-base-pair reads. In the source study's methods: In a later analysis, 80 million or so unique TCR beta chains were counted across the roughly 700 repertoires, and about 9.9 million of these chains were shared by at least two donors. A nearest-neighbor algorithm error-corrected the raw reads and collapsed the reads into unique sequences, merging closely related sequences to remove PCR and sequencing errors. To assign V, D and J gene segments, CDR3 sequences were aligned to IMGT reference sequences. For a sequence to be retained, a match of at least six nucleotides was required to both a V gene segment and a J gene segment. A rearrangement was called productive if the CDR3 had no stop codons and remained in frame with V and J, and every other rearrangement was called non-productive. Following IMGT convention, CDR3 was defined as the stretch from the second conserved V-encoded cysteine up to the conserved J-encoded phenylalanine. Sequences without an unambiguous match to a single V gene segment were excluded from the earlier analysis of about 600 of the donors. An earlier analysis of 450 to 650 of the donors called V segments functional above 56.7% productive rearrangements and segregating when the between-donor standard deviation exceeded 5%. A statistical classification framework was built for diagnosing cytomegalovirus status from the catalog of TCR beta chain sequences. V and J gene assignment, in a later analysis, came from comparing TCR nucleotide sequences with IMGT/GENE-DB human TR gene sequences. A later analysis assigned CDR3 sequences and most-parsimonious VDJ recombination scenarios with the TCRdist pipeline. In a later analysis, each TCR beta chain was defined by its CDR3 amino acid sequence together with its V-gene family, and reads lacking a unique V-gene family were excluded. As a way to deal with suspected cross-contamination and a sequencing artifact, a later analysis dropped 592 nucleotide sequences that were highly shared and had low generation probability. A later analysis calculated a clonal expansion index for each public chain from normalized within-repertoire ranks of inferred template counts. Generation probabilities in a later analysis came from a VDJ recombination model fitted to out-of-frame rearrangements, and those results were checked against IGoR. In a later analysis, hypergeometric tests were used to score TCR-TCR, TCR-HLA and TCR-CMV co-occurrence, with a repertoire-size bias correction applied to TCR pairs. In a later analysis, false discovery rates were estimated by permuting HLA or CMV assignments 20 times. A later analysis grouped co-occurring TCRs with DBSCAN, adding TCRdist sequence similarity when clustering within HLA-allele-positive subsets. Co-occurrence clustering excluded repertoires with fewer than 30,000 or more than 120,000 public chains, plus five with anomalous nucleotide sharing. TCRdb carries this immuneACCESS record with in-frame sequences only. Its versions omit some clonotypes, under half of them owing to an unresolved V gene in the studies checked, with the rest unexplained. V, J and clone size derive from that table, while D and trimming were established from the DNA sequence. This sample has about 110,000 clones in its table, and roughly 66% of those were observed once. The ten biggest clones cover roughly 2.2% of the sample.

The sample consisted of PBMCs. This chain is built from TRBV7-9 and TRBJ1-2, and perhaps TRBD1 as D gene, on 5 matching bases. The TCR sequence derives from a woman in her twenties or thirties in good health and CMV-seronegative. The bases are TGTGCCAGCAGGGTTTCTCCAGGGTGGGGCTACACCTTC. This translates into CASRVSPGWGYTF. Reference TRBV7-9 and TRBJ1-2 proteins supply the regions before and after the CDR3; the full variable domain is: DTGVSQNPRHKITKRGQNVTFRCDPISEHNRLYWYRQTLGQGPEFLTYFQNEAQLEKSRLLSDRFSAERPKGSFSTLEIQRTEQGDSAMYLCASRVSPGWGYTFGSGTRLTVV.